This TCR beta chain is drawn from a study of long-term antiretroviral therapy in people with HIV. Study results and caveats: The range of CDR3 lengths in HIV repertoires proved narrower than that found in controls. Dominating the repertoire at all time points were the clones that expanded before ART.

They ran version v3.0 of the immunoSEQ assay at survey level. Libraries were prepared by immunoSEQ multiplex PCR; TCRdb keeps only in-frame clonotypes and omits some of them. The sample shows approximately 33,000 clones, approximately 85% of them seen only once. Germline V gene sequence: CDR1 MNHNS, CDR2 SASEGT. Trimming cost V 6 bases and J 5 bases, with 11 bases left between them. The CDR3 totals 13 residues. Remarks on this clone: Its antigen is not identified.

The chain recombines TRBV6-1 with TRBJ1-3; D is uncertain. The starting material was unsorted PBMCs, obtained 0.8 years before starting antiretroviral therapy. The clonotype was recovered from a young man with HIV. CDR3 nucleotide sequence: TGTGCCAGCAGGCAGTCCGACCGAAACACCATATATTTT. Its protein is CASRQSDRNTIYF.